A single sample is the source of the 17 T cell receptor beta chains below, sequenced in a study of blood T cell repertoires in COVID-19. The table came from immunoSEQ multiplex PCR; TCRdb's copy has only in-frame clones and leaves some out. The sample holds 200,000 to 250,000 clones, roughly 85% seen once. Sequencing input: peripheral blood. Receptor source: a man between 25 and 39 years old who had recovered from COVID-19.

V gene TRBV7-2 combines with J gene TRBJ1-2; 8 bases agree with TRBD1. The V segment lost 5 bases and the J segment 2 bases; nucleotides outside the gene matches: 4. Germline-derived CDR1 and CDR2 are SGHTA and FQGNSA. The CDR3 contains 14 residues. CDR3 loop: CASSPGQENYGYTF. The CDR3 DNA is TGTGCCAGCAGCCCGGGACAGGAGAACTATGGCTACACCTTC.

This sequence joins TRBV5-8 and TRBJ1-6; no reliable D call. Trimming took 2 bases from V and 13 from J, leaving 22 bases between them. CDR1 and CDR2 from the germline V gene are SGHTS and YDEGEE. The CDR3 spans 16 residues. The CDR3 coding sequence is TGTGCCAGCAGCTTAGGAATTGTTCCCCTAGTCGATCCCCTCCACTTT. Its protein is CASSLGIVPLVDPLHF.

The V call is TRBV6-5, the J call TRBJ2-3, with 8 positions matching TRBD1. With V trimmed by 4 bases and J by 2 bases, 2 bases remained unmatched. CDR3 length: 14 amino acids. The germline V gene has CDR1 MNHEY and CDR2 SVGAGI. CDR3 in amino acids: CASSWTGPTDTQYF. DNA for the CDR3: TGTGCCAGCAGTTGGACAGGGCCCACAGATACGCAGTATTTT.

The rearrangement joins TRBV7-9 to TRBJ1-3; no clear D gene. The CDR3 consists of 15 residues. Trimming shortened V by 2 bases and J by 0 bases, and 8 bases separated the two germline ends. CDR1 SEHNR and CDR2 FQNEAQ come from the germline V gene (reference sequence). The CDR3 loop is CASSLPGNSGNTIYF. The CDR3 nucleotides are TGTGCCAGCAGCTTACCAGGCAACTCTGGAAACACCATATATTTT.

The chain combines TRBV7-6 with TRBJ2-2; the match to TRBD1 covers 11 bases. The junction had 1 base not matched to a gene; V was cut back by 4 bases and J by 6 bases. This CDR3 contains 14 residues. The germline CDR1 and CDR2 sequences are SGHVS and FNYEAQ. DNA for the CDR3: TGTGCCAGCAGCTGGGGACAGGGGGCCGGGGAGCTGTTTTTT. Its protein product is CASSWGQGAGELFF.

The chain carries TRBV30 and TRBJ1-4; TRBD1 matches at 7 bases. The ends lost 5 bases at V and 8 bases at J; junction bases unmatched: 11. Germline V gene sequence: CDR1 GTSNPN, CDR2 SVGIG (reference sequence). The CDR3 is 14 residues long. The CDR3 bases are TGTGCCTGGGGGCCTACAGGGGATAGGGAAAAACTGTTTTTT. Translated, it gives CAWGPTGDREKLFF.

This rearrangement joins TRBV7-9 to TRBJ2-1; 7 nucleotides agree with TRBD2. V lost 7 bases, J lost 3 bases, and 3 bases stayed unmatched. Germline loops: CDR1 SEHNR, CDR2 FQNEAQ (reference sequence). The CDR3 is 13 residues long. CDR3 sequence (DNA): TGTGCCAGCAAAAGCGGGGTCTACAATGAGCAGTTCTTC. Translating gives CASKSGVYNEQFF. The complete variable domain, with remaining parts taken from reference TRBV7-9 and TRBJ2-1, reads DTGVSQNPRHKITKRGQNVTFRCDPISEHNRLYWYRQTLGQGPEFLTYFQNEAQLEKSRLLSDRFSAERPKGSFSTLEIQRTEQGDSAMYLCASKSGVYNEQFFGPGTRLTVL.

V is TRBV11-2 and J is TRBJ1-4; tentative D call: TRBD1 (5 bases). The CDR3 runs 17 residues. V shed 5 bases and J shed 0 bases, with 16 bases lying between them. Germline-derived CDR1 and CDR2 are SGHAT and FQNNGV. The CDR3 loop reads CASSTNRQFSTNEKLFF. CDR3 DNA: TGTGCCAGCAGCACTAACCGACAGTTTTCAACTAATGAAAAACTGTTTTTT.

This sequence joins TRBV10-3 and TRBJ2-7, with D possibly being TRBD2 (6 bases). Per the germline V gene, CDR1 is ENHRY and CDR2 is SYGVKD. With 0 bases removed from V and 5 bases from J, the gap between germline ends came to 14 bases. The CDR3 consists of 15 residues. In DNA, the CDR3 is TGTGCCATCAGTGAGTCTTTGGAGGGGACCCACGAGCAGTACTTC. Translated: CAISESLEGTHEQYF.

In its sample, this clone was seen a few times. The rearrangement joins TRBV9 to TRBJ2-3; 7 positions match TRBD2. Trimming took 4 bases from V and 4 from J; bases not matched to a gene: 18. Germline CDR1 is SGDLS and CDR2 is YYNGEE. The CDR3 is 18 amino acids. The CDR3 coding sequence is TGTGCCAGCAGCCCTCCTCTTGGGCGGGGGATAGTGGCAGATACGCAGTATTTT. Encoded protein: CASSPPLGRGIVADTQYF.

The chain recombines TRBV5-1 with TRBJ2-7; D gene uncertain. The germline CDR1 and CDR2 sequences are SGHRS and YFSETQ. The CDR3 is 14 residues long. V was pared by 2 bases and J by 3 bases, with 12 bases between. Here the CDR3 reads CASSLIPENYEQYF. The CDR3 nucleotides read TGCGCCAGCAGCTTAATACCGGAGAACTACGAGCAGTACTTC.

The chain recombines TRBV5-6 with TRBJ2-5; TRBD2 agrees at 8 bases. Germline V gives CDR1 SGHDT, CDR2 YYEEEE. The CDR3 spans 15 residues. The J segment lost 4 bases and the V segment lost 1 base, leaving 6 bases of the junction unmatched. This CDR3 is CASSLWPGGGETQYF. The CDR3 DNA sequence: TGTGCCAGCAGCTTGTGGCCCGGGGGGGGAGAGACCCAGTACTTC.

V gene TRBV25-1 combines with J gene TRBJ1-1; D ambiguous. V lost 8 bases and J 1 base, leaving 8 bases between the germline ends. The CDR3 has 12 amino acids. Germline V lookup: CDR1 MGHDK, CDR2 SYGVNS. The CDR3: CASGRKNTEAFF. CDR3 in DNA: TGTGCCAGCGGCAGGAAGAACACTGAAGCTTTCTTT. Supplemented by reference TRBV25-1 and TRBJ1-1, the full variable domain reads EADIYQTPRYLVIGTGKKITLECSQTMGHDKMYWYQQDPGMELHLIHYSYGVNSTEKGDLSSESTVSRIRTEHFPLTLESARPSHTSQYLCASGRKNTEAFFGQGTRLTVV.

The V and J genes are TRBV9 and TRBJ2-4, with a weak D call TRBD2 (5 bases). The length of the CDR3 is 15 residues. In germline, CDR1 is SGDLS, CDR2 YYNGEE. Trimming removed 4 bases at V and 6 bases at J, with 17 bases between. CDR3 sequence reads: CASSPISEWRNIQYF. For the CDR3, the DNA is TGTGCCAGCAGCCCGATTAGCGAGTGGAGAAACATTCAGTACTTC.

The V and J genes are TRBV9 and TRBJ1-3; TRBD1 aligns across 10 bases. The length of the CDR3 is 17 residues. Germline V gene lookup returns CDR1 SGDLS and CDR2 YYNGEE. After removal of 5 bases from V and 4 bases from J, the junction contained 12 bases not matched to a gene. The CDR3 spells CASRPIRQGAAGNTIYF. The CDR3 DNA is TGTGCCAGCAGACCAATCCGACAGGGGGCCGCAGGAAACACCATATATTTT.

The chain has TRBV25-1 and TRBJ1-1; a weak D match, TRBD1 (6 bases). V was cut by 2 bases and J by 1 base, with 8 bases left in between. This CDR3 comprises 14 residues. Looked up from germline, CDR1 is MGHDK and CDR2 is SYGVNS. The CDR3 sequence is CASSEGGQNTEAFF. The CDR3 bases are TGTGCCAGCAGTGAAGGGGGACAGAACACTGAAGCTTTCTTT.

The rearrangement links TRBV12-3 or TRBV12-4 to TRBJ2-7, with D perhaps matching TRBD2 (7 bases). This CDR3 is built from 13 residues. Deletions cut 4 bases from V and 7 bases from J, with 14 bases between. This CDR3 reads CASSWGGLGEQYF. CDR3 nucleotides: TGTGCCAGCAGTTGGGGGGGGCTGGGGGAGCAGTACTTC.